This TCR beta chain was recovered during a study of T-cell memory formation after mild COVID-19. Study-wide results and limits: Those CD4+ clones that contracted were mainly in CM and EM (CD8+ ones in EMRA). Contracting clones from day 15 to 85 showed balanced CD4/CD8; later expanders favored CD4+.

The CDR3 covers 17 residues. Germline lookup yields CDR1 LGHDT and CDR2 YNNKEL (reference sequence). Trimming removed 2 bases from V and 7 bases from J; junction bases left unmatched: 7. Libraries for TCRalpha and TCRbeta carried sample barcodes and unique molecular identifiers via 5'RACE. TCRdb re-called the 5' RACE reads through MiXCR, storing one row per CDR3 protein. The sample has roughly 320,000 distinct CDR3 sequences; 25% to 30% are singletons. With respect to this clonotype: Antigen specificity is unknown.

The chain couples TRBV3-1 to TRBJ2-1; TRBD2 aligns across 14 bases. Source material: PBMCs or a T cell subset sorted from them (not recorded which). This receptor was taken from an adult woman who had mild COVID-19 (a few samples of this study predate the infection). Cell type and time point are not known. The CDR3 sequence is CASSQTGTSGSRNEQFF. The CDR3, as DNA: TGTGCCAGCAGCCAAACCGGGACTAGCGGGAGTCGAAATGAGCAGTTCTTC.